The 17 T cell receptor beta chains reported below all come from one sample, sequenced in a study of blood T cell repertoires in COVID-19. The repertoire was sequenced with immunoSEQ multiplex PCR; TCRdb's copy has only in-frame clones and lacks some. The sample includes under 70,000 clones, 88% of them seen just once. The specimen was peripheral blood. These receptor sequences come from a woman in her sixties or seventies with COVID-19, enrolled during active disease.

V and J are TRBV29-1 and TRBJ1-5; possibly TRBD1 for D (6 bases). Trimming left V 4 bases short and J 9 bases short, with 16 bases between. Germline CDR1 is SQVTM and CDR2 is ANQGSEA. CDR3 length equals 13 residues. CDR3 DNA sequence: TGCAGCGTTGCGACAGGTCCTCAGGCGCCCCAGCATTTT. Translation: CSVATGPQAPQHF.

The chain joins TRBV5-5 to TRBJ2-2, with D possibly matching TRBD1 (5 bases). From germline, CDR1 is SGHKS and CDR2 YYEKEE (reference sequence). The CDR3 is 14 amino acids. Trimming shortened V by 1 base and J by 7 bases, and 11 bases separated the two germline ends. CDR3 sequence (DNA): TGTGCCAGCAGCTTGCGACAGACTTTCGGGGAGCTGTTTTTT. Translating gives CASSLRQTFGELFF.

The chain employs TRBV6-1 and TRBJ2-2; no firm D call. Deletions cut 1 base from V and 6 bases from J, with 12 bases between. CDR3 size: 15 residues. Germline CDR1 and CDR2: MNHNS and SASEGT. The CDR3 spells CASSEEFTYAGELFF. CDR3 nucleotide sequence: TGTGCCAGCAGTGAAGAGTTTACCTACGCCGGGGAGCTGTTTTTT.

CDR3 coding DNA: TGTGCCAGCAGTTTATGGCAAACTCAGCCCCAGCATTTT. This codes for CASSLWQTQPQHF. The rearrangement joins TRBV27 to TRBJ1-5, with D uncertain. The CDR3 totals 13 residues. V lost 1 base and J lost 6, with 7 bases in between. Germline CDR1 reads MNHEY; CDR2 reads SMNVEV (reference sequence).

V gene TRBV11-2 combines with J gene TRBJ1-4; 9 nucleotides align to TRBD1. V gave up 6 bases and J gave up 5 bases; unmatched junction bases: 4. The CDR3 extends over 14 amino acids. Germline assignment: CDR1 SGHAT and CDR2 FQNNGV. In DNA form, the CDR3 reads TGTGCCAGCAGTTACAGGGGGCAAAATGAAAAACTGTTTTTT. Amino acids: CASSYRGQNEKLFF.

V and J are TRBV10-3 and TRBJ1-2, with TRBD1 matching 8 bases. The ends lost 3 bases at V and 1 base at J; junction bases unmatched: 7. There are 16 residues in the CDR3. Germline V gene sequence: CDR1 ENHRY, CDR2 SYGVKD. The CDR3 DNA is TGTGCCATCAGTGACCAGGACAGGGACTTTAACTATGGCTACACCTTC. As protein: CAISDQDRDFNYGYTF.

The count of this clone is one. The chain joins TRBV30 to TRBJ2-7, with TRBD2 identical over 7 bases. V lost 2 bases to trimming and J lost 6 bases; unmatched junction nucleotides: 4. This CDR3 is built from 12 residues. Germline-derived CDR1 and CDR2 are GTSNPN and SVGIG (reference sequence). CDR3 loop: CAWSTSDSEQYF. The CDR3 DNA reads TGTGCCTGGAGTACTAGCGACAGCGAGCAGTACTTC.

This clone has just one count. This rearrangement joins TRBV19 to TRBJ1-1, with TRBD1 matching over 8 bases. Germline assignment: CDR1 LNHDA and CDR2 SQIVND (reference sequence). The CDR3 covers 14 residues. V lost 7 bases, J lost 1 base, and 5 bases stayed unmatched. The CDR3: CASIRTGPNTEAFF. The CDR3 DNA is TGTGCCAGTATTCGGACAGGGCCGAACACTGAAGCTTTCTTT.

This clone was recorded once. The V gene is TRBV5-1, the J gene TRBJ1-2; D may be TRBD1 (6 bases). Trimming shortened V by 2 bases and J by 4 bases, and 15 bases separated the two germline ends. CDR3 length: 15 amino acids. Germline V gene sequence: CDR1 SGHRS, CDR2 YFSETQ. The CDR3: CASSLSQGSGYGYTF. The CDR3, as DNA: TGCGCCAGCAGCTTATCACAGGGAAGTGGCTATGGCTACACCTTC.

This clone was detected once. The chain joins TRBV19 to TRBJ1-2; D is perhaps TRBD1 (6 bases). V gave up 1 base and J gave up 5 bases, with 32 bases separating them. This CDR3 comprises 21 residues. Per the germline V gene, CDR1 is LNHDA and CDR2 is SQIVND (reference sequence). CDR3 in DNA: TGTGCCAGTAGTATAGTCATAGCGACAGGCGCCTGGACGATGAGTCAATATGGCTACACCTTC. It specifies CASSIVIATGAWTMSQYGYTF.

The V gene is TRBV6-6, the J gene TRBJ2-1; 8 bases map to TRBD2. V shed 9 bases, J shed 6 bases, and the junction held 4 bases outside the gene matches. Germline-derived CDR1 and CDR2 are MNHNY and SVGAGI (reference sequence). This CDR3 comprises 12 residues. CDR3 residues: CASGLAGNEQFF. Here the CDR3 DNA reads TGTGCCAGTGGACTAGCAGGCAATGAGCAGTTCTTC.

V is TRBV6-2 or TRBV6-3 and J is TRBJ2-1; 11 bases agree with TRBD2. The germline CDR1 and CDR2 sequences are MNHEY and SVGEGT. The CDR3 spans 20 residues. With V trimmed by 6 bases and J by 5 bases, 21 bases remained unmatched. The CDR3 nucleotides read TGTGCCAGCAGCCGAGGTAGACATAGCGGGAGGGCCTTGGTCCACAATGAGCAGTTCTTC. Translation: CASSRGRHSGRALVHNEQFF.

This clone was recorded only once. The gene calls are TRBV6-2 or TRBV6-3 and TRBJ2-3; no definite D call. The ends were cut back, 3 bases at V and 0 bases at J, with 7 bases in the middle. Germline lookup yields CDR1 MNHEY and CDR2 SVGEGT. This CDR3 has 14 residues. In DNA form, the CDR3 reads TGTGCCAGCAGTTATGAGGCTAGCACAGATACGCAGTATTTT. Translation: CASSYEASTDTQYF.

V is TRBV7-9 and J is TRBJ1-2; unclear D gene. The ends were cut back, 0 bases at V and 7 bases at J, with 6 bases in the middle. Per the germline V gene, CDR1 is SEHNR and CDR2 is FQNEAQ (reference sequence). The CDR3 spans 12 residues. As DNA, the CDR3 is TGTGCCAGCAGCTTAGCGCTCGGTGGCTACACCTTC. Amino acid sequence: CASSLALGGYTF. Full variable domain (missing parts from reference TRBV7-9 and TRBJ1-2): DTGVSQNPRHKITKRGQNVTFRCDPISEHNRLYWYRQTLGQGPEFLTYFQNEAQLEKSRLLSDRFSAERPKGSFSTLEIQRTEQGDSAMYLCASSLALGGYTFGSGTRLTVV.

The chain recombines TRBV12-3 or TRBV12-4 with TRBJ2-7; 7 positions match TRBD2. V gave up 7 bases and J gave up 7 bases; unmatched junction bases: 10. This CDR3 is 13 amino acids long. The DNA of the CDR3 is TGTGCCAGCACCACCCGGGGGGAGGGAGAGCAGTACTTC. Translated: CASTTRGEGEQYF.

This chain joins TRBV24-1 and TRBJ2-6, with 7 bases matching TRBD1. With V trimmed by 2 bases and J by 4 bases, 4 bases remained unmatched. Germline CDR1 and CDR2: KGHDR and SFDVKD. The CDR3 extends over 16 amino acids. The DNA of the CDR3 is TGTGCCACCAGTGATTACACAGGGGTCGGGGCCAACGTCCTGACTTTC. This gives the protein CATSDYTGVGANVLTF.

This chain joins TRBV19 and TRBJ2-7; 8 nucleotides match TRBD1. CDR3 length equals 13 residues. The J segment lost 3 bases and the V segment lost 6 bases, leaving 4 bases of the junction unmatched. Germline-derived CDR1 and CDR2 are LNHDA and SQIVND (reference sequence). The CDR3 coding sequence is TGTGCCAGTAGCTCGGGACAGGACTACGAGCAGTACTTC. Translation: CASSSGQDYEQYF.